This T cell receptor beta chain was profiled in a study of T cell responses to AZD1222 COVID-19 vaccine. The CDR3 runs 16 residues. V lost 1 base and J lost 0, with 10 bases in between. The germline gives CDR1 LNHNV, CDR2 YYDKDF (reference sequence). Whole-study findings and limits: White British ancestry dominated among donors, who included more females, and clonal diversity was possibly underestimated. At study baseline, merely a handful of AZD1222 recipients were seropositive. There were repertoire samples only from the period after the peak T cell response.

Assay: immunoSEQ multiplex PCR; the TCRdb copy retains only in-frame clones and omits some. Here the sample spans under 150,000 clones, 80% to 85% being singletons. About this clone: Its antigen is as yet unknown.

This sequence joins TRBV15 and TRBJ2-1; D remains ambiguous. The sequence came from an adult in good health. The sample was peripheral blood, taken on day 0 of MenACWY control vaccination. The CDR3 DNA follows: TGTGCCACCAGCAGAGGAGGTCTCAGCTCCTACAATGAGCAGTTCTTC. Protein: CATSRGGLSSYNEQFF.